This T cell receptor (beta chain) came from a study of T cells expressing NK-cell markers. Across the whole study: In sorted CD3+CD56+NKG2C+, CD3+CD56+NKG2C- and CD3+CD56-NKG2C+ T cells, TCR beta repertoires were obtained. Sequencing covered eight donors, seven HCMV-seropositive and one seronegative.

Each CDR3 protein gets one entry in TCRdb, which reprocessed the 5' RACE reads and gives no DNA. This sample's clone table lists some 450,000 distinct CDR3 sequences. Germline CDR1 reads MNHNS; CDR2 reads SASEGT. The CDR3 spans 13 residues. In regard to this clonotype: Its target is not known.

Study findings and constraints: Clarity on HCMV specificity was lacking for the expanded NKG2C+ T cell clones. A handful of donors showed these clonotypes also leading the CD3+CD56-NKG2C+ fraction.

Sequenced: blood T cells: a sorted CD56 or NKG2C T cell subset, CD4+ or CD8+ T cells, or bulk PBMC T cells (not recorded which). This sequence joins TRBV6-1 and TRBJ2-1; TCRdb proposes TRBD2, but this gene call is untestable without DNA. The origin of this receptor is a woman aged 18-70 years in good health. CDR3 residues: CASSTGTRSEQFF.